This TCR beta chain emerged from a study of CD8+ T cells in alopecia areata. Study results and caveats: Scalp clonality and expanded CD8+ clones among the top 100 showed significant decreases with tofacitinib. Higher clonality was seen in lesional scalp than in normal scalp, especially in alopecia totalis/universalis.

The authors extracted RNA and reverse transcribed it into cDNA as the sequencing template. Generated by immunoSEQ multiplex PCR, the TCRdb table keeps only in-frame clones and is missing some. Of 150,000 to 200,000 clones listed, 60% are singletons. A note on this clone: Antigen: not known.

The treatment was: oral pan-JAK inhibitor, 5-10 mg twice daily. V lost 5 bases and J lost 6; bases outside the gene matches: 5. CDR3 length: 13 residues. Germline assignment: CDR1 LNHDA and CDR2 SQIVND (reference sequence). The starting material was CD4+ T cells sorted from blood, obtained at week 24, from a patient treated with tofacitinib. The TCR sequence derives from a human donor with alopecia areata. The rearrangement links TRBV19 to TRBJ1-1; 8 bases agree with TRBD1. The CDR3, as DNA: TGTGCCAGTAGTCTTCGACAGGGGTCTGAAGCTTTCTTT. Translated, it gives CASSLRQGSEAFF.